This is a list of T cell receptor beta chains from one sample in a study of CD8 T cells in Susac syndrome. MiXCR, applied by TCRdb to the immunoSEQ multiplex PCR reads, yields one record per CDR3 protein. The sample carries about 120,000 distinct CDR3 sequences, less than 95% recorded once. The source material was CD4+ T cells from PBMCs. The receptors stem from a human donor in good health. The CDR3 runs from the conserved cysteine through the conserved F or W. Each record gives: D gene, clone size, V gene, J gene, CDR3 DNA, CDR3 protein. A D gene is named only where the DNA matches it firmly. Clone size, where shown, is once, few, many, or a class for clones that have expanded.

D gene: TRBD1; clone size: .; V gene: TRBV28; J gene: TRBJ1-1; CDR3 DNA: TGTGCCAGCAGGACAGGGGGCGCTTTTACGGGCACTGAAGCTTTCTTT; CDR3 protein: CASRTGGAFTGTEAFF
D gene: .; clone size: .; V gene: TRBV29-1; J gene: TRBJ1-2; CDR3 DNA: TGCAGCGCTGGTTCAGAGGGCTATGGCTACACCTTC; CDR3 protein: CSAGSEGYGYTF
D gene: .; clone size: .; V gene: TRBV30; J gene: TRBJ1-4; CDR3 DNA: TGTGCCTGGAGTGACATGGCAACTAATGAAAAACTGTTTTTT; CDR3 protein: CAWSDMATNEKLFF
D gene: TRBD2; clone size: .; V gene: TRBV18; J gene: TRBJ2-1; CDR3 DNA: TGTGCCAGCTCACCGCCGGGACTAGCGGGATCCTACAATGAGCAGTTCTTC; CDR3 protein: CASSPPGLAGSYNEQFF
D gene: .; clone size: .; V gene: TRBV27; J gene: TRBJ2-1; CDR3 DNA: TGTGCCAGCAGCTCTCCTCTAGACAATGAGCAGTTCTTC; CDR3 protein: CASSSPLDNEQFF
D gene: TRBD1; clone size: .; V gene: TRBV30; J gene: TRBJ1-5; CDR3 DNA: TGTGCCTGGAGCGCCGGGACAGGAGGAGAACAGCCCCAGCATTTT; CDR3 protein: CAWSAGTGGEQPQHF
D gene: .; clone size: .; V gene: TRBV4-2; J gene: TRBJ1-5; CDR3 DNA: TGTGCCAGCAGCCAAGAGTCAGGGCCCGGTCAGCCCCAGCATTTT; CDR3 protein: CASSQESGPGQPQHF
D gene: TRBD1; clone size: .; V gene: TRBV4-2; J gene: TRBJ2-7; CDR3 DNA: TGTGCCAGCAGCCAAGCATCCGGGACAGGGTTTTACGAGCAGTACTTC; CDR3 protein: CASSQASGTGFYEQYF
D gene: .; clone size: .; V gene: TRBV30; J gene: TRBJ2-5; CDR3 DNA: TGTGCCTGGAGTGTCCAGGAACAAGAGACCCAGTACTTC; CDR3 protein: CAWSVQEQETQYF
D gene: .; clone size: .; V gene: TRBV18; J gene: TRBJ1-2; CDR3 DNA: TGTGCCAGCTCACCACCAGTTCCCACAGCCTATGGCTACACCTTC; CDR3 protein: CASSPPVPTAYGYTF
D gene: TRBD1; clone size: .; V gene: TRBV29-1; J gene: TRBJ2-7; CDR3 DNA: TGCAGCGCGCTGCAGGGGGCGGGGTACGAGCAGTACTTC; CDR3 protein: CSALQGAGYEQYF
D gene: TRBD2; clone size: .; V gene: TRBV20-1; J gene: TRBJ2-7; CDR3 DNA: TGCAGTGCTAACCCTAGCGGCCTTGGGGAGCAGTACTTC; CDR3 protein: CSANPSGLGEQYF
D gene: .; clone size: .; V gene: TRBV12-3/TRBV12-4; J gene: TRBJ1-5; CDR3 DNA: TGTGCCAGCAGGTACATAGAGGGCAATCAGCCCCAGCATTTT; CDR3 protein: CASRYIEGNQPQHF
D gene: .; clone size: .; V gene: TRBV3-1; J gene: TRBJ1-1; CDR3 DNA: TGTGCCAGCAGCCTCCAAGGGGGAAGTGGAACTGAAGCTTTCTTT; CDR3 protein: CASSLQGGSGTEAFF
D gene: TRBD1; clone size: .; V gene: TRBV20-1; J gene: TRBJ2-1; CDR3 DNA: TGCAGTGCTAGGGCTATGAGACAGGGCCAGTTCTTC; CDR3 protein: CSARAMRQGQFF
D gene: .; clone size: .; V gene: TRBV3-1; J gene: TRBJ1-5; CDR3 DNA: TGTGCCAGCAGCCAAGGGACACCTCAGCCCCAGCATTTT; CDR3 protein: CASSQGTPQPQHF
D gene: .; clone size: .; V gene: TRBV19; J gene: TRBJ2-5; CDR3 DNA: TGTGCCAGTAGTATAAACCCGAATTTCCAAGAGACCCAGTACTTC; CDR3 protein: CASSINPNFQETQYF
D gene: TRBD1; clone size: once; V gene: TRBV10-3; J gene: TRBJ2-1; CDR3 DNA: TGTGCCATCAGCCGACAGGGTAAGGAGAATGAGCAGTTCTTC; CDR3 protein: CAISRQGKENEQFF
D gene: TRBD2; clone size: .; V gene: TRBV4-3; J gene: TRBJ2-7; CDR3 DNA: TGCGCCAGCAGCCAAGAGTTAGCGGGACTGCTGGAGCAGTACTTC; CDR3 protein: CASSQELAGLLEQYF
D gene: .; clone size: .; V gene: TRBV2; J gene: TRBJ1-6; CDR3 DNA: TGTGCCAGCAGTGAAGGAGGGGCGGATAATTCACCCCTCCACTTT; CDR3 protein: CASSEGGADNSPLHF
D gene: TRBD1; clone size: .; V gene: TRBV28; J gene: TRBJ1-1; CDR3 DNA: TGTGCCAGCAGCTCGACAGGGCGGACCACTGAAGCTTTCTTT; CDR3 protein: CASSSTGRTTEAFF
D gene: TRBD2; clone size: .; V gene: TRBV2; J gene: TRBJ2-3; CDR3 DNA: TGTGCCAGCAAATCGGGACTAGCGGCAGATACGCAGTATTTT; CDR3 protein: CASKSGLAADTQYF
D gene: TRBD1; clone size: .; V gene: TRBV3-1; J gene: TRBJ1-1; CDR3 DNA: TGTGCCAGCAGCCAAACACAGGGGTCCGGGGGCACTGAAGCTTTCTTT; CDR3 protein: CASSQTQGSGGTEAFF
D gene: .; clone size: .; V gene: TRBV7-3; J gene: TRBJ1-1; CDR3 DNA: TGTGCCAGCAGCCCCGGACTGACGATCACTGAAGCTTTCTTT; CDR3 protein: CASSPGLTITEAFF
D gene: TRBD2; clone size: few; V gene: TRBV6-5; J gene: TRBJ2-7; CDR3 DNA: TGTGCCAGCAGTCTAGCGGGAAACTTCTACGAGCAGTACTTC; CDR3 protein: CASSLAGNFYEQYF
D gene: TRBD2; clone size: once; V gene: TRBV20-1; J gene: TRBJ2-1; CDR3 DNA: TGCAGTCCCCGGGGGACTAGCGGGTACAATGAGCAGTTCTTC; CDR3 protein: CSPRGTSGYNEQFF
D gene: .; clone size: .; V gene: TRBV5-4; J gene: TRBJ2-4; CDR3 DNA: TGTGCCAGCAGCTCCGCTCGGGGGGCCAAAAACATTCAGTACTTC; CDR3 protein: CASSSARGAKNIQYF
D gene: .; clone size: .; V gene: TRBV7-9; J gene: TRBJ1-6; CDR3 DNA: TGTGCCAGCAGCTTAGATTCTACGATGGGTTCACCCCTCCACTTT; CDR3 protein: CASSLDSTMGSPLHF